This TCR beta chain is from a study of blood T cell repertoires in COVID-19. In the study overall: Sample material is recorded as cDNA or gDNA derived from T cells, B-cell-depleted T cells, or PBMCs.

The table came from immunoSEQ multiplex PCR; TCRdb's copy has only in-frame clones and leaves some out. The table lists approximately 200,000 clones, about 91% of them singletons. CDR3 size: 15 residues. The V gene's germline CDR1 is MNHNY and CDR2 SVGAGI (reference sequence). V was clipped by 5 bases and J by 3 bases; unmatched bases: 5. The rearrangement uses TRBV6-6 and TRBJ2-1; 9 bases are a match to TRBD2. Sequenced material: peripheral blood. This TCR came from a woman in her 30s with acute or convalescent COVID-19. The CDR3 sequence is CASSRLAAYYNEQFF. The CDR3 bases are TGTGCCAGCAGTAGACTAGCGGCTTACTACAATGAGCAGTTCTTC.